One sample yielded the 5 T cell receptor beta chains listed below, sequenced in a study of tumor-infiltrating lymphocytes in primary liver carcinoma. A primer matching the constant region was used to make TCR beta cDNA from approximately 500 ng of total RNA. The TCR beta library was amplified through three nested multiplex PCR rounds in a modified ARM-PCR procedure. The study ran its first two PCR rounds for about 11 cycles each, using TRBV1-TRBV30 forward primers and a C-beta reverse primer. Via MiXCR, TCRdb re-called the multiplex PCR reads, giving one row per CDR3 protein. Altogether about 320,000 distinct CDR3 sequences are present, 55% to 65% being singletons, with the ten largest covering roughly 8.9%. The study extracted blood RNA from unsorted whole blood and also extracted germline DNA. The sequenced sample was peripheral blood. Every receptor here comes from a man aged 40-55 years with primary liver carcinoma and hepatitis B virus infection.

On this clonotype itself: A much larger clone lies a single base off, so this may be a read error. The rearrangement uses TRBV29-1 and TRBJ2-2, with TRBD1 identical over 10 bases. CDR3 length equals 14 residues. The J segment lost 12 bases and the V segment lost 5 bases, leaving 12 bases of the junction unmatched. Germline loops: CDR1 SQVTM, CDR2 ANQGSEA. The CDR3, as DNA: TGCAGCGTTACCGTAGGGACAGGGGAGGGAAAGCTGTTTTTT. This gives the protein CSVTVGTGEGKLFF.

On this clonotype: A junction boundary mismatches the germline segment, possibly from a read error. The J gene is TRBJ1-1, the V gene TRBV20-1, with a weak D call TRBD1 (6 bases). This CDR3 comprises 13 residues. Germline V CDR1 and CDR2: DFQATT, SNEGSKA (reference sequence). The CDR3 sequence is CSARGGRGFKASF. CDR3 sequence (DNA): TGCAGTGCTAGAGGGGGTAGGGGGTTCAAAGCTTCCTTT.

As to this clonotype: A much larger clone lies one base from this, so it may be a read error. V is TRBV6-5 and J is TRBJ2-7, with 9 bases lining up with TRBD1. CDR1 MNHEY and CDR2 SVGAGI come from the germline V gene. This CDR3 is 17 amino acids long. Germline trimming cut 1 base from V and 2 bases from J; bases unmatched to any gene: 9. CDR3 region: CASSYLSGTGSAYEQYF. The CDR3 DNA reads as TGTGCCAGCAGTTACTTGAGTGGGACAGGGAGCGCCTACGAGCAGTACTTC.

This clonotype has more than one count but fewer than ten. This rearrangement joins TRBV7-8 to TRBJ1-2; a possible D gene is TRBD1 (5 bases). The V and J ends lost 0 bases and 4 bases respectively, with 12 bases between them. CDR3 length: 15 amino acids. The germline V gene has CDR1 SGHVS and CDR2 FQNEAQ. The CDR3 here is CASSLAVGTAYGYTF. The CDR3 DNA follows: TGTGCCAGCAGCTTAGCGGTCGGGACGGCCTATGGCTACACCTTC.

The V and J genes are TRBV5-1 and TRBJ2-7; tentatively, D is TRBD2 (6 bases). Germline CDR1 SGHRS, CDR2 YFSETQ. CDR3 size: 16 residues. The V and J ends lost 3 bases and 3 bases respectively, with 19 bases between them. DNA for the CDR3: TGCGCCAGCAGCTCTGGGACTGATAGGCAGATCTACGAGCAGTACTTC. This sequence encodes CASSSGTDRQIYEQYF.